Listed here are 3 T cell receptor beta chains from one sample, sequenced in a study of post-analysis software for immune sequencing data. Findings of the study overall: Five TRBV segments, including TRBV5-6, TRBV5-1 and TRBV20-1, were more frequent in patients than controls.

Built from TCR beta cDNA, the libraries had unique molecular identifiers in them. TCRdb reprocessed the PCR reads with MiXCR, giving one entry per CDR3 protein. The repertoire consists of some 800,000 distinct CDR3 sequences, with about 45% occurring once and the leading ten covering roughly 4.5%. For these receptors, no antigen is known. The sequenced sample consisted of blood. The receptor source for this set is a girl between 10 and 17 years old with multiple sclerosis.

The chain couples TRBV7-8 to TRBJ1-1, with 8 bases aligning to TRBD1. V trimming: 5 bases; J trimming: 1 base; junction bases outside the gene matches: 9. The CDR3 contains 16 residues. The germline V gene encodes CDR1 SGHVS and CDR2 FQNEAQ. This CDR3 reads CASSPQTGTGNTEAFF. In nucleotides, the CDR3 is TGTGCCAGCAGCCCGCAAACCGGGACAGGGAACACTGAAGCTTTCTTT.

The J gene is TRBJ1-1, the V gene TRBV6-5; the match to TRBD1 covers 7 bases. Germline loops: CDR1 MNHEY, CDR2 SVGAGI. V shed 6 bases and J 7 bases; nucleotides not matched to a gene: 17. CDR3 length: 16 residues. DNA of the CDR3: TGTGCCAGCAGCCCGGACAGGATCCCGGCTTATAATGAAGCTTTCTTT. This translates into CASSPDRIPAYNEAFF.

The genes are TRBV29-1 and TRBJ2-5; D remains ambiguous. Trimming stripped 3 bases from V and 5 bases from J, with 10 bases between. The germline CDR1 and CDR2 sequences are SQVTM and ANQGSEA. This CDR3 region has 12 residues. CDR3 nucleotide sequence: TGCAGCGTTGAGGGCGGTGGGGAGACCCAGTACTTC. It translates to CSVEGGGETQYF. Supplemented by reference TRBV29-1 and TRBJ2-5, the full variable domain reads SAVISQKPSRDICQRGTSLTIQCQVDSQVTMMFWYRQQPGQSLTLIATANQGSEATYESGFVIDKFPISRPNLTFSTLTVSNMSPEDSSIYLCSVEGGGETQYFGPGTRLLVL.